A selection of T cell receptor beta chains follows, all from one sample in a study of CD8+CD57+ T cells in acquired aplastic anemia. TCRdb reanalysed the reads using MiXCR and keeps one entry per CDR3 protein. The sample lists about half a million distinct CDR3 sequences, approximately 33% occurring once. What was sequenced was sorted CD4+, CD8+, or CD8+CD57+ T cells (not recorded which) from PBMCs. These receptors were collected from a human donor with aplastic anemia. CDR3s include the opening cysteine and the closing phenylalanine or tryptophan. D genes are given only for firm matches. Not every row has a clone size; where given, it reads once, few, many or a size class.

len	d_gene	v_gene	j_gene	abundance	CDR3nt	CDR3aa
15	TRBD1	TRBV6-1	TRBJ1-2	few	TGTGCCAGCAGTGCTTTGACAGGGCCCCTAGGTGGCTACACCTTC	CASSALTGPLGGYTF
16	.	TRBV5-6	TRBJ2-7	.	TGTGCCAGCCCTCTCAAAGGGGGGCCCCTTTACTACGAGCAGTACTTC	CASPLKGGPLYYEQYF
13	.	TRBV7-2	TRBJ2-7	few	TGTGCCAGCTCACCGCTGGACCATTACGAGCAGTACTTC	CASSPLDHYEQYF
16	.	TRBV4-2	TRBJ2-3	.	TGTGCCAGCAGCCAAGGGGTGACAGGTCAGATGGATACGCAGTATTTT	CASSQGVTGQMDTQYF
16	TRBD1	TRBV19	TRBJ2-7	.	TGTGCCAGTAGTATTTGGGTAGACAGGGGCCGACGGGAGCAGTACTTC	CASSIWVDRGRREQYF
15	.	TRBV13	TRBJ1-1	.	TGTGCCAGCAGCTCATCTCCGGGCATAGACACTGAAGCTTTCTTT	CASSSSPGIDTEAFF
18	TRBD2	TRBV2	TRBJ2-1	few	TGTGCCAGCAGTGATTTGCTTTGGACTAGCGGGAGGGCCAATGAGCAGTTCTTC	CASSDLLWTSGRANEQFF
15	.	TRBV6-1	TRBJ1-5	.	TGTGCCAGCAGCAAAACAGGGAATGTCGAGCAGCCCCAGCATTTT	CASSKTGNVEQPQHF
18	TRBD2	TRBV10-3	TRBJ2-1	.	TGTGCCATCAGTGGGCGGACTAGCGGGAAGAGCTCCTACAATGAGCAGTTCTTC	CAISGRTSGKSSYNEQFF
13	.	TRBV10-2	TRBJ1-2	.	TGCGCCAGCGGACAGTGGGGCGCCGATGGCTACACCTTC	CASGQWGADGYTF
14	.	TRBV11-1	TRBJ2-1	.	TGTGCCAGCAGCTTAGCGGGAATGTTGAATGAGCAGTTCTTC	CASSLAGMLNEQFF
16	.	TRBV9	TRBJ2-1	few	TGTGCCAGCAGCGTAGAGGCCCGGGGGCGAGACAATGAGCAGTTCTTC	CASSVEARGRDNEQFF
16	TRBD1	TRBV13	TRBJ1-1	.	TGTGCCAGCAGCTTAGACCGGGACAGCATGAACACTGAAGCTTTCTTT	CASSLDRDSMNTEAFF
14	TRBD1	TRBV4-3	TRBJ1-2	many	TGCGCCAGCAGCCAAGCGGACCGTGACAGGGCTAGCACCTTC	CASSQADRDRASTF
15	.	TRBV7-2	TRBJ1-1	few	TGTGCCAGCAGCGCCACAACAGGATGGAACACTGAAGCTTTCTTT	CASSATTGWNTEAFF
15	TRBD1	TRBV5-4	TRBJ2-7	.	TGTGCCAGCAGCTTCTCCGGGACAGACGTTTACGAGCAGTACTTC	CASSFSGTDVYEQYF
14	TRBD1	TRBV4-3	TRBJ2-3	few	TGCGCCAGCAGCCGACAGGGTGGGACAGATACGCAGTATTTT	CASSRQGGTDTQYF
13	TRBD1	TRBV7-6	TRBJ2-7	.	TGTGCCAGCAGCTCGGGGACAGTTTACGAGCAGTACTTC	CASSSGTVYEQYF
14	.	TRBV2	TRBJ1-1	.	TGTGCCAGCAGTGACGTGGGACTGAACACTGAAGCTTTCTTT	CASSDVGLNTEAFF
12	.	TRBV30	TRBJ2-5	few	TGTGCCTGGAGTGTAACAGGAGAGACCCAGTACTTC	CAWSVTGETQYF
16	.	TRBV11-1	TRBJ1-6	many	TGTGCCAGCAGCTCCTGGGAGACAGGCGGTAATTCACCCCTCCACTTT	CASSSWETGGNSPLHF
15	.	TRBV30	TRBJ1-5	.	TGTGCCTGGGGTAATGGTCAGCCGGGCAATCAGCCCCAGCATTTT	CAWGNGQPGNQPQHF
18	TRBD1	TRBV11-1	TRBJ2-1	.	TGTGCCAGCAGCTTAGTAGGTGGTAGGACAGGGGTAGACAATGAGCAGTTCTTC	CASSLVGGRTGVDNEQFF
12	.	TRBV2	TRBJ1-5	.	TGTGCCAGCCTATACACCGGGGAGCCCCAGCATTTT	CASLYTGEPQHF
16	.	TRBV4-2	TRBJ1-3	few	TGTGCCAGCAGCCAAGTAGGAACAGGTACTGGAAACACCATATATTTT	CASSQVGTGTGNTIYF
15	.	TRBV28	TRBJ2-3	few	TGTGCCAGCAGTTTAGATGTGATGGGTGCAGATACGCAGTATTTT	CASSLDVMGADTQYF
15	.	TRBV19	TRBJ2-1	.	TGTGCCAGCAGTTTGGGGTACGCAAGGTACAATGAGCAGTTCTTC	CASSLGYARYNEQFF
12	.	TRBV6-1	TRBJ2-1	few	TGTGCCAGCAGTCGTACACGAAATGAGCAGTTCTTC	CASSRTRNEQFF
14	TRBD1	TRBV5-1	TRBJ2-7	few	TGCGCCAGCACAACGACAGGGGATTCCTACGAGCAGTACTTC	CASTTTGDSYEQYF
16	TRBD2	TRBV7-2	TRBJ2-7	few	TGTGCCAGCAGCTCGATGATAGCGGGGGGGACCTACGAGCAGTACTTC	CASSSMIAGGTYEQYF
20	.	TRBV25-1	TRBJ2-6	.	TGTGCCAGCAGTTACCCCGACGGGGGGCGGACTTTAGGAGGGGCCAACGTCCTGACTTTC	CASSYPDGGRTLGGANVLTF
16	TRBD2	TRBV11-1	TRBJ2-3	.	TGTGCCAGCAGCCCGACTAGCGGGGGCCGCACAGATACGCAGTATTTT	CASSPTSGGRTDTQYF
14	TRBD2	TRBV15	TRBJ2-7	.	TGTGCCACCAGCAGAGATCGGGGGGAGGGCGAGCAGTACTTC	CATSRDRGEGEQYF
13	TRBD2	TRBV29-1	TRBJ2-5	.	TGCAGCGTTGAGGCAGCGGGGGTGGAGACCCAGTACTTC	CSVEAAGVETQYF